The 27 T cell receptor beta chains below all came from one sample that was sequenced in a study of T cell repertoires in cytomegalovirus infection. TCRdb fed the reads into MiXCR, producing one record per CDR3 protein. The sample holds over 300,000 distinct CDR3 sequences, more than 8% seen once. The sample comprised PBMCs. Receptors originate from a human donor in good health (CMV status not recorded). Some clones in this sample may be carry-over from other donors' samples.

The chain uses TRBV7-3 and TRBJ2-7, with D possibly being TRBD1 (7 bases). CDR3 length: 16 amino acids. V lost 2 bases and J 3 bases, leaving 17 bases between the germline ends. Germline V lookup: CDR1 SGHTA, CDR2 FQGTGA. The CDR3 is CASSLGQGGTGYEQYF. The CDR3 DNA sequence: TGTGCCAGCAGCTTAGGGCAGGGGGGCACCGGCTACGAGCAGTACTTC.

This chain joins TRBV6-2 or TRBV6-3 and TRBJ2-1, with 9 positions matching TRBD1. Germline V gene sequence: CDR1 MNHEY, CDR2 SVGEGT. The CDR3 covers 15 residues. The ends lost 7 bases at V and 6 bases at J; junction bases unmatched: 10. CDR3 in DNA: TGTGCCAGCATCCCTTCCGGGACAGGGCGCAATGAGCAGTTCTTC. This sequence encodes CASIPSGTGRNEQFF.

This clonotype was seen a few times. The genes are TRBV30 and TRBJ1-3; no clear D gene. Per the germline V gene, CDR1 is GTSNPN and CDR2 is SVGIG (reference sequence). Trimming cost V 4 bases and J 0 bases, with 13 bases left between them. The CDR3 consists of 15 residues. CDR3 residues: CAWTLRSISGNTIYF. The CDR3 DNA follows: TGTGCCTGGACCCTCCGGTCTATCTCTGGAAACACCATATATTTT.

This clonotype was detected ten times or more. The V call is TRBV7-2, the J call TRBJ2-2, with unresolved D. Per germline, CDR1 SGHTA and CDR2 FQGNSA. The CDR3 has 15 residues. V was cut by 1 base and J by 0 bases, with 6 bases left in between. The CDR3 protein is CASSLDRSNTGELFF. The CDR3 bases are TGTGCCAGCAGCTTAGACAGATCGAACACCGGGGAGCTGTTTTTT.

This clonotype was seen a few times. The chain employs TRBV6-1 and TRBJ2-3; D perhaps matches TRBD2 (7 bases). The CDR3 extends over 20 amino acids. The germline CDR1 and CDR2 sequences are MNHNS and SASEGT. Deletions cut 6 bases from V and 0 bases from J, with 28 bases between. CDR3 sequence (DNA): TGTGCCAGCAGCTCCATCGGGGGCGAAGCGGGGACAACTAGCACAGATACGCAGTATTTT. Residues: CASSSIGGEAGTTSTDTQYF.

This clonotype was seen a few times. V and J are TRBV19 and TRBJ1-1; D gene unclear. V was trimmed by 7 bases and J by 0 bases, leaving 6 bases between them. The CDR3 is 12 residues long. Germline loops: CDR1 LNHDA, CDR2 SQIVND (reference sequence). The CDR3 nucleotides are TGTGCCAGTACTAAAATGAACACTGAAGCTTTCTTT. Its protein product is CASTKMNTEAFF.

This clonotype was observed at least ten times. This chain connects TRBV12-3 or TRBV12-4 to TRBJ2-3; 7 nucleotides agree with TRBD2. CDR3 length equals 16 residues. Losses at the gene ends were 3 bases for V and 2 bases for J; bases not matched to a gene: 8. CDR3 loop: CASSFPAGSTTDTQYF. Written as DNA, the CDR3 is TGTGCCAGCAGTTTTCCAGCGGGGTCTACCACAGATACGCAGTATTTT.

A few counts support this clonotype. V is TRBV7-2 and J is TRBJ1-2; D is ambiguous. Germline V CDR1 and CDR2: SGHTA, FQGNSA. The ends were cut back, 1 base at V and 4 bases at J, with 7 bases in the middle. The CDR3 is 13 amino acids. CDR3 sequence reads: CASSLGHIYGYTF. The DNA of the CDR3 is TGTGCCAGCAGCTTAGGACATATCTATGGCTACACCTTC. Full variable domain (missing parts from reference TRBV7-2 and TRBJ1-2): GAGVSQSPSNKVTEKGKDVELRCDPISGHTALYWYRQSLGQGLEFLIYFQGNSAPDKSGLPSDRFSAERTGGSVSTLTIQRTQQEDSAVYLCASSLGHIYGYTFGSGTRLTVV.

This clonotype occurred a few times. The chain couples TRBV7-6 to TRBJ1-4; 8 bases are a match to TRBD1. In germline, CDR1 is SGHVS, CDR2 FNYEAQ. The CDR3 extends over 15 amino acids. V shed 5 bases and J 5 bases; nucleotides not matched to a gene: 7. CDR3 loop: CASSAVAGGNEKLFF. The CDR3 coding sequence is TGTGCCAGCAGCGCAGTGGCAGGGGGCAATGAAAAACTGTTTTTT.

This clonotype has at least ten counts. V gene TRBV7-9 combines with J gene TRBJ1-5; D is undetermined. Looked up from germline, CDR1 is SEHNR and CDR2 is FQNEAQ (reference sequence). CDR3 length equals 14 residues. Trimming stripped 4 bases from V and 3 bases from J, with 10 bases between. CDR3: CASSSDGFNQPQHF. The CDR3 nucleotides are TGTGCCAGCAGCTCGGACGGTTTCAATCAGCCCCAGCATTTT.

This clonotype occurred many times. The chain employs TRBV19 and TRBJ1-4; TRBD1 agrees at 7 bases. The CDR3 sequence is 17 residues long. V shed 2 bases, J shed 8 bases, and the junction held 14 bases outside the gene matches. Germline values: CDR1 LNHDA, CDR2 SQIVND (reference sequence). The CDR3 reads CASSITGTAAVREKLFF. The CDR3 coding sequence is TGTGCCAGTAGTATAACGGGGACAGCGGCAGTCCGGGAAAAACTGTTTTTT.

The chain has TRBV7-2 and TRBJ2-2; D possibly corresponds to TRBD1 (5 bases). There are 16 residues in the CDR3. CDR1 is SGHTA and CDR2 is FQGNSA in the germline V gene. Deletions cut 0 bases from V and 6 bases from J, with 14 bases between. CDR3 nucleotide sequence: TGTGCCAGCAGCTTAGCACAGGTCGGTTACGCCGGGGAGCTGTTTTTT. Translation: CASSLAQVGYAGELFF.

The chain carries TRBV7-6 and TRBJ2-2, with 11 bases that match TRBD2. The CDR3 contains 19 residues. V lost 3 bases, J lost 4 bases, and 13 bases stayed unmatched. The V gene's germline CDR1 is SGHVS and CDR2 FNYEAQ. The CDR3 region has the DNA TGTGCCAGCAGCTTCTTAACTAGCGGGAGTCTTATAGGCACCGGGGAGCTGTTTTTT. Its protein is CASSFLTSGSLIGTGELFF.

About this clonotype: One junction end disagrees with the germline gene, perhaps due to a read error. This chain connects TRBV7-2 to TRBJ2-5; no reliable D call. Germline V gives CDR1 SGHTA, CDR2 FQGNSA. This CDR3 has 14 residues. CDR3 DNA: TGTGCCAGCAGCTTAATGTCCCCGCAAGGGACCCAGTACTTC. Its protein product is CASSLMSPQGTQYF.

Only a few counts were recorded for this clonotype. The V gene is TRBV11-2, the J gene TRBJ1-1; D gene ambiguous. Per the germline V gene, CDR1 is SGHAT and CDR2 is FQNNGV. V was shortened by 3 bases and J by 2 bases, with 7 bases between the two germline ends. The CDR3 is 13 amino acids. The DNA of the CDR3 is TGTGCCAGCAGCTTGAACAGTAACACTGAAGCTTTCTTT. Its protein is CASSLNSNTEAFF.

This clonotype was seen more than once but under ten times. V gene TRBV7-9 combines with J gene TRBJ2-1, with 11 bases that match TRBD2. Germline trimming cut 3 bases from V and 4 bases from J; bases unmatched to any gene: 5. CDR1 SEHNR and CDR2 FQNEAQ come from the germline V gene (reference sequence). The CDR3 runs 16 residues. The CDR3 nucleotides are TGTGCCAGCAGCTTTCTACTAGCGGGAGAGTACAATGAGCAGTTCTTC. Translating it yields CASSFLLAGEYNEQFF. The full variable domain, rest sourced from reference TRBV7-9 and TRBJ2-1, is DTGVSQNPRHKITKRGQNVTFRCDPISEHNRLYWYRQTLGQGPEFLTYFQNEAQLEKSRLLSDRFSAERPKGSFSTLEIQRTEQGDSAMYLCASSFLLAGEYNEQFFGPGTRLTVL.

This clonotype appeared many times. CDR3 nucleotides: TGTGCCAGCAGTTTCCCCGGGACAGGAAATTCACCCCTCCACTTT. It is translated as CASSFPGTGNSPLHF. The chain carries TRBV12-3 or TRBV12-4 and TRBJ1-6; 8 bases map to TRBD1. This CDR3 has 15 amino acids. J lost 7 bases, V lost 3 bases, and 5 bases had no gene match.

This clonotype was observed at least ten times. The gene calls are TRBV7-2 and TRBJ1-1, with D possibly matching TRBD1 (5 bases). The CDR3 runs 14 residues. V gave up 1 base and J gave up 5 bases, with 11 bases separating them. The V gene's germline CDR1 is SGHTA and CDR2 FQGNSA. The CDR3 region has the DNA TGTGCCAGCAGCTTAGTGGCAGGGAAAACTGAAGCTTTCTTT. This gives the protein CASSLVAGKTEAFF.

This clonotype occurred a few times. V usage is TRBV7-9 and J usage is TRBJ2-4; TRBD2 matches 9 bases. In germline, CDR1 is SEHNR, CDR2 FQNEAQ (reference sequence). The CDR3 is 17 residues long. Unmatched junction bases numbered 10, after V lost 4 bases and J lost 3 bases. CDR3 loop: CASSSVMRGGRKNIQYF. The DNA of the CDR3 is TGTGCCAGCAGCTCCGTCATGCGGGGGGGCCGCAAAAACATTCAGTACTTC.

This clonotype showed up just a few times. The chain is built from TRBV4-3 and TRBJ2-3; 9 bases map to TRBD2. The CDR3 sequence is 17 residues long. V was pared by 0 bases and J by 3 bases, with 7 bases of the junction left unmatched. The germline CDR1 and CDR2 sequences are LGHNA and YSLEER. CDR3 nucleotides: TGCGCCAGCAGCCAAGATAGAGGGCTAGCGGGGACAGATACGCAGTATTTT. Translated, it gives CASSQDRGLAGTDTQYF.

This clonotype was seen many times. The chain carries TRBV11-2 and TRBJ2-3; TRBD2 might be the D (5 bases). The V and J ends lost 5 bases and 6 bases respectively, with 21 bases between them. The CDR3 consists of 16 residues. CDR1 and CDR2 from the germline V gene are SGHAT and FQNNGV. DNA for the CDR3: TGTGCCAGCAGCGCCCAAGTAAAGCGGAGAAAGGATACGCAGTATTTT. Translated: CASSAQVKRRKDTQYF.

This clonotype was seen a few times. This chain connects TRBV27 to TRBJ1-2; 8 bases match TRBD1. V was pared by 3 bases and J by 6 bases, with 9 bases of the junction left unmatched. CDR3 length equals 15 residues. CDR1 is MNHEY and CDR2 is SMNVEV in the germline V gene (reference sequence). The CDR3 DNA is TGTGCCAGCAGTTTCGTAGCAGGGGGCCGGGATGGCTACACCTTC. Protein product: CASSFVAGGRDGYTF.

This clonotype has only a few counts. The J gene is TRBJ2-7, the V gene TRBV2; 9 nucleotides align to TRBD1. The CDR3 runs to 15 residues. V lost 0 bases to trimming and J lost 3 bases; unmatched junction nucleotides: 3. From germline, CDR1 is SNHLY and CDR2 FYNNEI. This chain's CDR3 is CASSEAGTGYYEQYF. The DNA of the CDR3 is TGTGCCAGCAGTGAAGCCGGGACAGGGTACTACGAGCAGTACTTC.

This clonotype was recorded many times. This chain uses TRBV10-3 with TRBJ1-1; D is unresolved. Between the trimmed V and J ends, which lost 4 bases and 1 base, there was a span of 7 bases. There are 13 residues in the CDR3. From germline, CDR1 is ENHRY and CDR2 SYGVKD. In DNA, the CDR3 is TGTGCCATCAGTGGGGCCACGAACACTGAAGCTTTCTTT. This sequence encodes CAISGATNTEAFF.

This clonotype was detected many times. The genes are TRBV6-6 and TRBJ1-1; D possibly corresponds to TRBD1 (5 bases). The ends were cut back, 6 bases at V and 1 base at J, with 12 bases in the middle. CDR3 size: 14 residues. Germline V lookup: CDR1 MNHNY, CDR2 SVGAGI (reference sequence). Written as DNA, the CDR3 is TGTGCCAGCAGACGCGGGACGGAGAACACTGAAGCTTTCTTT. It encodes CASRRGTENTEAFF.

This clonotype was counted ten times or more. The chain combines TRBV28 with TRBJ1-1; D remains unclear. This CDR3 is 12 amino acids long. V was clipped by 4 bases and J by 8 bases, with 11 bases between them. The V gene's germline CDR1 is MDHEN and CDR2 SYDVKM. The CDR3 reads CASSSLAREAFF. CDR3 DNA: TGTGCCAGCAGTTCCCTGGCCCGGGAAGCTTTCTTT.

This clonotype was seen repeatedly, ten times or more. The V call is TRBV7-6, the J call TRBJ1-1; D unclear. Germline V gene data show CDR1 as SGHVS and CDR2 as FNYEAQ. The CDR3 spans 13 residues. V lost 5 bases and J lost 1, with 8 bases in between. Written as DNA, the CDR3 is TGTGCCAGCAGCATGAACTGGAACACTGAAGCTTTCTTT. Translated: CASSMNWNTEAFF.